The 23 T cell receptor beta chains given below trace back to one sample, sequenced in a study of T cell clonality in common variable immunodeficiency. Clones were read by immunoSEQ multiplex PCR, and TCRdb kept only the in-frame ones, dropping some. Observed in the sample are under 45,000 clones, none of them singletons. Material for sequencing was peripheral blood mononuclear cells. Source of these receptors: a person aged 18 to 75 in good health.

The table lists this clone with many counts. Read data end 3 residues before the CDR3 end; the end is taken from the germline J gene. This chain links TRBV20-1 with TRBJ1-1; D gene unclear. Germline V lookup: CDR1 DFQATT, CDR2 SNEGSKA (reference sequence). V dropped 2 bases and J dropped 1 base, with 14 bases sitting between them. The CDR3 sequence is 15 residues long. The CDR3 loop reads CSARLSNHWNTEAFF. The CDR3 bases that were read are TGCAGTGCTAGATTGTCCAACCACTGGAACACTGAA.

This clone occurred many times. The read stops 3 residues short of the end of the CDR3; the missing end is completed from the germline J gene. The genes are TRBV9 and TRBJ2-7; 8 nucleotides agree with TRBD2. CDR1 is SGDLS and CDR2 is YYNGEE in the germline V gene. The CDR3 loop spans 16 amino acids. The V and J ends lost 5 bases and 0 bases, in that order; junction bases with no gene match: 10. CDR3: CASSPRTSGFSYEQYF. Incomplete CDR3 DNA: TGTGCCAGCAGTCCCCGAACTAGCGGCTTCTCCTACGAG.

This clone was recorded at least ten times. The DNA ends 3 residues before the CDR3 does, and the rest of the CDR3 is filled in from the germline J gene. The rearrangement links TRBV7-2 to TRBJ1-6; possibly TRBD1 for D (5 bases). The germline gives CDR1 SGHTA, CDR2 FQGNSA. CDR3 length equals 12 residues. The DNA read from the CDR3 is TGTGCCAGCAGCTACGGGGGAGGGCCC. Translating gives CASSYGGGP. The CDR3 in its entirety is CASSYGGGPLHF.

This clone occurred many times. The CDR3 loop reads CASSPPAATPYEQYF. The covered CDR3 bases are TGTGCCAGCAGCCCGCCCGCGGCCACCCCCTACGAG. The genes are TRBV5-4 and TRBJ2-7; no clear D. From the germline J gene comes the end of the CDR3, since the read stops 3 residues before it. The V end was cut by 4 bases, the J end by 2 bases, with 16 bases between. This CDR3 has 15 amino acids. Germline CDR1 reads SGHNT; CDR2 reads YYREEE (reference sequence).

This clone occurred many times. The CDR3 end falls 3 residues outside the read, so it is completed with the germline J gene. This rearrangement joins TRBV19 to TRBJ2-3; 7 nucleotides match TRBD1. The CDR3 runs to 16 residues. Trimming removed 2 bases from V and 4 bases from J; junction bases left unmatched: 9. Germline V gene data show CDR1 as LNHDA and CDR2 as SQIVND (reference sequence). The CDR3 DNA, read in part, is TGTGCCAGTAGTATACCAACCCCGACAGGGTCAGATACG. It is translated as CASSIPTPTGSDT. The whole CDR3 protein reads CASSIPTPTGSDTQYF. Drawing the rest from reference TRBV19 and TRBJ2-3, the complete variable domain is DGGITQSPKYLFRKEGQNVTLSCEQNLNHDAMYWYRQDPGQGLRLIYYSQIVNDFQKGDIAEGYSVSREKKESFPLTVTSAQKNPTAFYLCASSIPTPTGSDTQYFGPGTRLTVL.

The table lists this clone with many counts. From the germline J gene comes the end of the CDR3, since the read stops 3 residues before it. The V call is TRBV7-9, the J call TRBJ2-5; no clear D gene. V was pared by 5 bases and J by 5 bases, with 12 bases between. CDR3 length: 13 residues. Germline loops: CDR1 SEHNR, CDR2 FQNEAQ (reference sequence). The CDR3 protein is CASSLTFRETQYF. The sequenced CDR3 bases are TGTGCCAGCAGCCTAACATTCAGGGAGACC.

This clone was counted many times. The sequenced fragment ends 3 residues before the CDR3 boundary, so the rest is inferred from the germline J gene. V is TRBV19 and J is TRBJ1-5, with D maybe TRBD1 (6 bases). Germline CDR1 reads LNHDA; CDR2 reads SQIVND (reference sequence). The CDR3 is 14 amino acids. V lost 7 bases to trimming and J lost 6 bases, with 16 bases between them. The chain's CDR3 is CASTAGDLGQPQHF. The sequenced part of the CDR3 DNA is TGTGCCAGTACCGCAGGGGACCTAGGTCAGCCC.

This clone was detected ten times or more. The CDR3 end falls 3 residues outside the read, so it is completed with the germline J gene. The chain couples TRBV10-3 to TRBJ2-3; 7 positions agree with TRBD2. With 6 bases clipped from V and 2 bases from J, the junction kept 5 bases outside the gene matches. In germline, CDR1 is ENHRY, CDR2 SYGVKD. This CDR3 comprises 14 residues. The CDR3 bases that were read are TGTGCCATCAGGCCCGGACTAGTCACAGATACG. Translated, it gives CAIRPGLVTDT. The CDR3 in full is CAIRPGLVTDTQYF.

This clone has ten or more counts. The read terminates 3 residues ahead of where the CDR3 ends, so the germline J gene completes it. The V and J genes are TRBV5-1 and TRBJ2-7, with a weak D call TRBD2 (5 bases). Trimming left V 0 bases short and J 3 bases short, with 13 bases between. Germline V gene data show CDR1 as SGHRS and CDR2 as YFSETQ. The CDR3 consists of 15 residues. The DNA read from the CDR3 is TGCGCCAGCAGCTTGGTGCCCGGGGTTGGCTACGAG. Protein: CASSLVPGVGYE. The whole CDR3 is CASSLVPGVGYEQYF.

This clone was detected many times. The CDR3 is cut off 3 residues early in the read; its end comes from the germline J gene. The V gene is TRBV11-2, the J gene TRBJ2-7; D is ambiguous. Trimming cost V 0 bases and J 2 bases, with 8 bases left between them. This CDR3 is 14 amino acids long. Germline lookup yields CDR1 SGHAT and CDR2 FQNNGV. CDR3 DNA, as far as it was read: TGTGCCAGCAGCTTAGATGGTAGTCCCTACGAG. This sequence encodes CASSLDGSPYE. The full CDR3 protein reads CASSLDGSPYEQYF.

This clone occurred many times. CDR3 sequence: CSVVWDYGIHEQYF. CDR3 DNA (partial): TGCAGCGTTGTCTGGGACTACGGTATCCACGAG. This sequence joins TRBV29-1 and TRBJ2-7; 7 nucleotides agree with TRBD2. The read gets to within 3 residues of the CDR3 end, and the germline J gene fills in the rest. The CDR3 runs to 14 residues. Germline lookup yields CDR1 SQVTM and CDR2 ANQGSEA. The V gene end was trimmed by 4 bases and the J gene end by 5 bases; junction bases not matched to a gene: 11.

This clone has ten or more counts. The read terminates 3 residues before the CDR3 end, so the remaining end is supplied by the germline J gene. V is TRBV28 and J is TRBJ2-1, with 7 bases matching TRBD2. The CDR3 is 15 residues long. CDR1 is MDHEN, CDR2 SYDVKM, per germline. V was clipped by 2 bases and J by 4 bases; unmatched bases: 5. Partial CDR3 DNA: TGTGCCAGCAGTTTAGCGGGAGCGGTTTACAATGAG. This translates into CASSLAGAVYNE. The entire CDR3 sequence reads CASSLAGAVYNEQFF.

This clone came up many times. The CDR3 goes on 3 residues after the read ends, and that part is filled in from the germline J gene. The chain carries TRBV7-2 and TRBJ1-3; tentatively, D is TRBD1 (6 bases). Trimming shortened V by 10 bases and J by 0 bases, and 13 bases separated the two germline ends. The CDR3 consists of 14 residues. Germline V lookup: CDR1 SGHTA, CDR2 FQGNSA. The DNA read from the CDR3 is TGTGCCACCACCGGGACAACCTCTGGAAACACC. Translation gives CATTGTTSGNT. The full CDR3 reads CATTGTTSGNTIYF.

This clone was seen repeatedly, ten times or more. The CDR3 here is CASSLQGGNEQFF. The CDR3 bases that were read are TGTGCCAGCAGTCTTCAGGGGGGCAATGAG. The chain combines TRBV28 with TRBJ2-1; TRBD1 is a possible D gene (7 bases). From the germline J gene comes the end of the CDR3, since the read stops 3 residues before it. V gave up 5 bases and J gave up 6 bases, with 11 bases separating them. The CDR3 spans 13 residues. Germline lookup yields CDR1 MDHEN and CDR2 SYDVKM.

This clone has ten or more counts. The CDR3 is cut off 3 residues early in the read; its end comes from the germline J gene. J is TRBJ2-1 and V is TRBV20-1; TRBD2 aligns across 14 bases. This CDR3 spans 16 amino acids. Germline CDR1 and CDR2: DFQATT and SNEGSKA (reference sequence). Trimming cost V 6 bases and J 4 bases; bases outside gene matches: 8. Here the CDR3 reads CSAQRLAGGPYNEQFF. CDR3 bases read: TGCAGTGCACAGAGACTAGCGGGAGGGCCTTACAATGAG.

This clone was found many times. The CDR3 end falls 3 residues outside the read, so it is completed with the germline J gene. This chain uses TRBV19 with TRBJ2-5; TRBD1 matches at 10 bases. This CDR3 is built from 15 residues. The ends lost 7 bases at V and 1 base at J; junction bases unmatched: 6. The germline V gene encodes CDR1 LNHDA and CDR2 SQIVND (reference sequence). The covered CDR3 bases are TGTGCCAGTATAGGGGACAGGGGACGCCAAGAGACC. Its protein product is CASIGDRGRQET. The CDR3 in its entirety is CASIGDRGRQETQYF. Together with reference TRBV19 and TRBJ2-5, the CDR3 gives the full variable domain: DGGITQSPKYLFRKEGQNVTLSCEQNLNHDAMYWYRQDPGQGLRLIYYSQIVNDFQKGDIAEGYSVSREKKESFPLTVTSAQKNPTAFYLCASIGDRGRQETQYFGPGTRLLVL.

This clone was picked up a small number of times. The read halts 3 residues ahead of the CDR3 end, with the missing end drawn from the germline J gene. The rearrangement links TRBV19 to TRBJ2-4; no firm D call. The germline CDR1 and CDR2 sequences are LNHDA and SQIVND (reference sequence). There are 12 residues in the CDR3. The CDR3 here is CASSLPFYGQYF. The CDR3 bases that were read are TGTGCCAGTAGCCTCCCCTTCTATGGT.

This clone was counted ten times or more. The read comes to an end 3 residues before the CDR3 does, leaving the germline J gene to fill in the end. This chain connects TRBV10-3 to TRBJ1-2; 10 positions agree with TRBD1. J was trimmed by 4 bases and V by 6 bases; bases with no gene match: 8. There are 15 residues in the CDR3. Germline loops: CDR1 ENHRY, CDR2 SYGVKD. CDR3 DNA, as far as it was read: TGTGCCATCAGCAGAGGACAGGGGGTAATCTATGGC. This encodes CAISRGQGVIYG. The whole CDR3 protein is CAISRGQGVIYGYTF.

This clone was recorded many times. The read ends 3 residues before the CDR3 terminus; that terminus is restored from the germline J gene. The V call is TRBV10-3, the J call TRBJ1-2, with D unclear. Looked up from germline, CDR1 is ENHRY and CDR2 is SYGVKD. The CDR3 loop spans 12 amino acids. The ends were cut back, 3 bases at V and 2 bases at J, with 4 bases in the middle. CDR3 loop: CAISDRNYGYTF. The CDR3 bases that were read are TGTGCCATCAGTGACCGGAACTATGGC.

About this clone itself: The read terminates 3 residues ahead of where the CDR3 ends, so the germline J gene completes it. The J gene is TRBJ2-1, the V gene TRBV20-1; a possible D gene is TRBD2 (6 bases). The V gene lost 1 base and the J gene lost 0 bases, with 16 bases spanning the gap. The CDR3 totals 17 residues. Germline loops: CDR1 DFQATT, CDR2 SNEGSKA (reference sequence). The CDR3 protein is CSARAGVAAYSYNEQFF. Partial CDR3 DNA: TGCAGTGCTAGAGCGGGGGTGGCAGCCTACTCCTACAATGAG.

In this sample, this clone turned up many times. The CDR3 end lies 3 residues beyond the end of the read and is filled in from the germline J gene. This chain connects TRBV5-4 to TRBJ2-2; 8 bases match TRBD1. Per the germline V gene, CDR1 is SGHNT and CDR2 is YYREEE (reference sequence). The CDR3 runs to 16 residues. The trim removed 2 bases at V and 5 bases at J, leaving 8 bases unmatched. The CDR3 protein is CASSFPLGQGTGELFF. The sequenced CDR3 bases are TGTGCCAGCAGCTTTCCCCTAGGACAGGGAACCGGGGAG.

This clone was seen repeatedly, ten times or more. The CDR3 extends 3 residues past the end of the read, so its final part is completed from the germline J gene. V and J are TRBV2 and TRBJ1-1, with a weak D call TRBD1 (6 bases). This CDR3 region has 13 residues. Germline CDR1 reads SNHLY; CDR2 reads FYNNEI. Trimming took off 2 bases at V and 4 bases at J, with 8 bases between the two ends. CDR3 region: CASSEQGSTEAFF. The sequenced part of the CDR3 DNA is TGTGCCAGCAGTGAACAGGGGAGCACTGAA.

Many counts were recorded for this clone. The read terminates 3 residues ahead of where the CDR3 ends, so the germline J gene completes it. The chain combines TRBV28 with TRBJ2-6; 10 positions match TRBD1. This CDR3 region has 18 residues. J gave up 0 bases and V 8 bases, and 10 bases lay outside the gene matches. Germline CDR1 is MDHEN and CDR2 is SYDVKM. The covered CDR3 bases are TGTGCCAGCGGATGGACAGGGGGTTTTGGCTCTGGGGCCAACGTC. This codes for CASGWTGGFGSGANV. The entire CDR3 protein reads CASGWTGGFGSGANVLTF. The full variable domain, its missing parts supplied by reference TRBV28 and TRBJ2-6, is DVKVTQSSRYLVKRTGEKVFLECVQDMDHENMFWYRQDPGLGLRLIYFSYDVKMKEKGDIPEGYSVSREKKERFSLILESASTNQTSMYLCASGWTGGFGSGANVLTFGAGSRLTVL.